Detailed here is one T cell receptor beta chain. Its matching antigen is unknown. The germline gives CDR1 MNHNS, CDR2 SASEGT. Deletions cut 4 bases from V and 6 bases from J, with 13 bases between. The length of the CDR3 is 14 residues. The repertoire was sequenced with immunoSEQ multiplex PCR; TCRdb's copy has only in-frame clones and lacks some. In the table there are around 29,000 clones, 80% to 95% of which are singletons. The data were taken from a study of T cells in localized non-small cell lung cancer. Study-wide results and caveats: The study sequenced only one region of the tumor. As a result, intratumor heterogeneity could not be excluded and remains possible. Adjacent uninvolved lung had the highest clonality, suggesting focused antigen responses. Longer overall survival accompanied higher blood T cell density. Median detection of top 100 tumor clones in adjacent lung was over 45 clones.

The sequence was obtained from a woman aged 40 to 75 with stage III lung adenocarcinoma. This material consisted of peripheral blood mononuclear cells, taken before any cancer treatment. This chain links TRBV6-1 with TRBJ1-5; D is perhaps TRBD1 (6 bases). The CDR3, as DNA: TGTGCCAGCAGTGCACAGGGCCAGGCTCAGCCCCAGCATTTT. This gives the protein CASSAQGQAQPQHF.